This note documents a single T cell receptor beta chain sequence. This sample is drawn from a study of blood T cell repertoires in COVID-19. Across the study: For recovered donors of Cohort 3, there were two negative PCRs, clearance, or symptom resolution. The United States, Italy and Spain provided the acute and convalescent COVID-19 samples.

The authors' processing: Amplification of reference gene primers was used by the study to estimate nucleated cell counts. TCRdb keeps only in-frame clones here, not all; method: immunoSEQ multiplex PCR. The D gene and trimming were derived from the DNA, and the V and J assignments and clone size from that table. The sample has more than 200,000 clones, around 86% seen once. CDR1 SGHNT and CDR2 YYREEE come from the germline V gene (reference sequence). The ends lost 4 bases at V and 5 bases at J; junction bases unmatched: 13. This CDR3 spans 16 amino acids. The clonotype was recovered from a man aged 25-45 years in a cohort exposed to, infected with or recovered from COVID-19 (not recorded which). The sample consisted of PBMCs or T cells enriched from blood (not recorded which). J is TRBJ1-1 and V is TRBV5-4, with 8 bases fitting TRBD1. The CDR3 loop is CASSAKTGDVGTEAFF. The DNA for the CDR3 is TGTGCCAGCAGCGCCAAGACAGGGGATGTTGGTACTGAAGCTTTCTTT.